The entry below gives a single T cell receptor (beta chain) sequence along with its context. CDR3 size: 15 residues. V dropped 0 bases and J dropped 6 bases, with 12 bases sitting between them. The germline V gene encodes CDR1 SGHNT and CDR2 YENEEA. Sequencing used immunoSEQ v3. The protocol was immunoSEQ multiplex PCR, while the TCRdb copy is restricted to in-frame clones and leaves out a portion. The sample holds 10,000 or so clones; over 70% are singletons and the top ten take around 10%. Time point specified: pre-treatment sample, taken before nivolumab and TIL therapy. The entry originates in a study of TIL therapy for anti-PD-1-resistant metastatic lung cancer.

Material: blood, obtained at baseline. The V gene is TRBV11-3, the J gene TRBJ2-1; no definite D call. This TCR was sampled from a person aged 25-80 years with non-small cell lung cancer. For the CDR3, the DNA is TGTGCCAGCAGCTTAGATGTCTTGGCCATCAATGAGCAGTTCTTC. It is translated as CASSLDVLAINEQFF.